The 13 T cell receptor beta chains listed next were all sequenced from one sample in a study of T cells after yellow fever vaccination. TCRdb re-derived calls from the 5' RACE reads in MiXCR, one entry per CDR3 protein. Of roughly 340,000 distinct CDR3 sequences listed, 4% are singletons. Material: PBMCs, obtained 5 days after the yellow fever booster vaccination. The receptors were sampled from a man aged 18-30 years who received the YFV17D yellow fever vaccine.

The genes are TRBV12-3 or TRBV12-4 and TRBJ1-5; D unresolved. V dropped 2 bases and J dropped 1 base, with 6 bases sitting between them. This CDR3 spans 14 amino acids. CDR3 coding DNA: TGTGCCAGCAGTTTAAAGGGAAGCAATCAGCCCCAGCATTTT. Protein sequence: CASSLKGSNQPQHF.

In its sample, this clonotype was seen a few times. CDR3 nucleotides: TGCGCCAGCAAGTCTAGCGGGGGGGCCGGTGAGCAGTTCTTC. Its protein product is CASKSSGGAGEQFF. The chain combines TRBV4-3 with TRBJ2-1; 12 positions match TRBD2. This CDR3 contains 14 residues. Trimming cost V 7 bases and J 9 bases; bases outside gene matches: 7. CDR1 LGHNA and CDR2 YSLEER come from the germline V gene.

The rearrangement joins TRBV7-9 to TRBJ2-2; tentative D call: TRBD1 (6 bases). The CDR3 loop spans 13 amino acids. The V gene lost 6 bases and the J gene lost 6 bases, with 11 bases spanning the gap. Germline V gene data show CDR1 as SEHNR and CDR2 as FQNEAQ (reference sequence). CDR3 coding DNA: TGTGCCAGCAGGATGACAGGTCCCGGGGAGCTGTTTTTT. Its translation is CASRMTGPGELFF.

This chain links TRBV4-2 with TRBJ1-5; D is unresolved. Germline lookup yields CDR1 LGHNA and CDR2 YNFKEQ. CDR3 length: 15 amino acids. V was trimmed by 0 bases and J by 4 bases, leaving 10 bases between them. The CDR3 coding sequence is TGTGCCAGCAGCCAAGATCCCCAATTGAATCAGCCCCAGCATTTT. Its translation: CASSQDPQLNQPQHF.

The table lists this clonotype with a few counts. The J gene is TRBJ1-1, the V gene TRBV19; 8 bases fit TRBD1. Germline V gives CDR1 LNHDA, CDR2 SQIVND (reference sequence). The CDR3 has 13 residues. Trimming removed 8 bases from V and 7 bases from J; junction bases left unmatched: 9. Written as DNA, the CDR3 is TGTGCCAGTTTATTTTCCGGGACAGGTGAAGCTTTCTTT. Residues: CASLFSGTGEAFF.

This clonotype occurred many times. V usage is TRBV29-1 and J usage is TRBJ2-6; no reliable D call. Between the trimmed V and J ends, which lost 4 bases and 0 bases, there was a span of 16 bases. The germline V gene has CDR1 SQVTM and CDR2 ANQGSEA. The length of the CDR3 is 17 residues. The CDR3 DNA sequence: TGCAGCGTTGCTTTAGGAATGAAGGTCTCTGGGGCCAACGTCCTGACTTTC. Translation: CSVALGMKVSGANVLTF.

Many counts were recorded for this clonotype. V and J are TRBV12-3 or TRBV12-4 and TRBJ1-1; TRBD1 might be the D (6 bases). V shed 7 bases and J shed 5 bases, with 20 bases lying between them. This CDR3 has 15 residues. DNA for the CDR3: TGTGCCAGCACCCCCCGGGGGCCCGGAGGGACTGAAGCTTTCTTT. Its protein is CASTPRGPGGTEAFF.

This chain uses TRBV4-1 with TRBJ2-7; 8 bases line up with TRBD2. The CDR3 runs 16 residues. Germline loops: CDR1 MGHRA, CDR2 YSYEKL. With 4 bases clipped from V and 3 bases from J, the junction kept 11 bases outside the gene matches. Here the CDR3 DNA reads TGCGCCAGCAGCCCCCGACCGGGACTAGACGGCTACGAGCAGTACGTC. Translated, it gives CASSPRPGLDGYEQYV.

The sample holds a few counts of this clonotype. The V gene is TRBV7-2, the J gene TRBJ2-5; D is ambiguous. V was clipped by 8 bases and J by 2 bases, with 12 bases between them. The CDR3 length is 13 residues. CDR1 and CDR2 (germline): SGHTA, FQGNSA. CDR3 sequence (DNA): TGTGCCAGCGGGAAGGGTCCTCAAGAGACCCAGTACTTC. It translates to CASGKGPQETQYF.

With regard to this clonotype: An end of the junction differs from the germline gene, which may be a read error. The CDR3 loop is CASSHYTGRETHYF. The CDR3, as DNA: TGTGCCAGCAGCCACTATACAGGAAGGGAGACCCATTACTTC. The chain employs TRBV7-9 and TRBJ2-5, with D perhaps TRBD1 or TRBD2 (5 bases each). Per germline, CDR1 SEHNR and CDR2 FQNEAQ (reference sequence). The CDR3 totals 14 residues.

This chain connects TRBV27 to TRBJ2-3, with 10 bases identical to TRBD2. The CDR3 extends over 17 amino acids. V dropped 2 bases and J dropped 0; count of bases not matched to a gene: 5. The germline CDR1 and CDR2 sequences are MNHEY and SMNVEV (reference sequence). This CDR3 is CASSLSSGGPSTDTQYF. The CDR3 coding sequence is TGTGCCAGCAGTTTAAGTAGCGGGGGGCCTAGCACAGATACGCAGTATTTT.

Ten or more counts support this clonotype. The chain combines TRBV7-8 with TRBJ2-1, with TRBD2 matching over 11 bases. This CDR3 region has 15 residues. Germline CDR1 and CDR2: SGHVS and FQNEAQ. V lost 9 bases to trimming and J lost 7 bases; unmatched junction nucleotides: 11. Here the CDR3 reads CASTTSTSGGNEQFF. For the CDR3, the DNA is TGTGCCAGTACTACAAGTACTAGCGGGGGTAATGAGCAGTTCTTC.

V is TRBV5-6 and J is TRBJ2-5; the D is unclear. The length of the CDR3 is 15 residues. Between the trimmed V and J ends, which lost 4 bases and 3 bases, there was a span of 16 bases. CDR1 is SGHDT and CDR2 is YYEEEE in the germline V gene. The CDR3 reads CASSEVVWAEETQYF. DNA of the CDR3: TGTGCCAGCAGCGAGGTCGTTTGGGCAGAAGAGACCCAGTACTTC.